This T cell receptor (beta chain) was identified during a study of PD-1 blockade in mismatch repair-deficient tumors. The data were produced by immunoSEQ multiplex PCR, yet TCRdb's version contains in-frame clones alone and is incomplete. The data contain 14,000 or so clones, about 86% of them singletons. The germline V gene has CDR1 MNHEY and CDR2 SVGAGI. This CDR3 comprises 15 residues. V lost 2 bases and J lost 0; bases outside the gene matches: 2. Study conclusions and caveats: All three positive peptides came from frameshift mutations, yielding around 150 blood TCRs.

A word on this clone: What it binds is unknown.

As to time point: roughly 11-day in vitro stimulation with candidate neoantigen peptide 6. V is TRBV6-5 and J is TRBJ2-3, with 7 bases matching TRBD2. The sample in question was cells cultured in vitro, obtained from a patient treated with pembrolizumab. The sequence was obtained from an adult with mismatch repair-deficient cancer. The CDR3 spells CASSYGGVSTDTQYF. As DNA, the CDR3 is TGTGCCAGCAGTTACGGGGGGGTTAGCACAGATACGCAGTATTTT.